Each of the 9 T cell receptor beta chains below was sequenced from the same sample in a study of T cell responses to AZD1222 COVID-19 vaccine. Measured with immunoSEQ multiplex PCR; TCRdb has only the in-frame clones, and not every one. The sample records approximately 120,000 clones, approximately 90% being singletons. The starting material was peripheral blood, obtained on day 0 of AZD1222 vaccination. The receptor source for this set is an adult in good health.

V is TRBV24-1 and J is TRBJ2-3, with TRBD2 as a possible D gene (6 bases). Per the germline V gene, CDR1 is KGHDR and CDR2 is SFDVKD. Trimming removed 5 bases at V and 5 bases at J, with 10 bases between. The CDR3 consists of 13 residues. The CDR3 loop reads CATSATGVDTQYF. The CDR3 nucleotides are TGTGCCACCAGTGCCACGGGAGTAGATACGCAGTATTTT.

This sequence joins TRBV5-1 and TRBJ2-5; perhaps TRBD1 as D (5 bases). Germline assignment: CDR1 SGHRS and CDR2 YFSETQ. The CDR3 extends over 14 amino acids. The V end lost 0 bases, the J end lost 5 bases, and 11 bases lay between the germline ends. For the CDR3, the DNA is TGCGCCAGCAGCTTGGCCCAGGGCCCGGAGACCCAGTACTTC. Translated: CASSLAQGPETQYF. The entire variable domain, with the rest obtained from reference TRBV5-1 and TRBJ2-5, is as follows: KAGVTQTPRYLIKTRGQQVTLSCSPISGHRSVSWYQQTPGQGLQFLFEYFSETQRNKGNFPGRFSGRQFSNSRSEMNVSTLELGDSALYLCASSLAQGPETQYFGPGTRLLVL.

The rearrangement uses TRBV5-4 and TRBJ1-4; D remains unclear. The germline gives CDR1 SGHNT, CDR2 YYREEE (reference sequence). The CDR3 runs to 15 residues. V shed 6 bases and J shed 4 bases, with 16 bases lying between them. The CDR3, as DNA: TGTGCCAGCACCGCCCGGGGTCGAATTAATGAAAAACTGTTTTTT. This translates into CASTARGRINEKLFF.

V gene TRBV19 combines with J gene TRBJ2-7, with D possibly TRBD1 on 6 matching bases. The V end was cut by 1 base, the J end by 1 base, with 11 bases between. Germline V CDR1 and CDR2: LNHDA, SQIVND (reference sequence). CDR3 length: 15 residues. The CDR3 DNA sequence: TGTGCCAGTAGTATAGGCAGGGGCGCTTCCTACGAGCAGTACTTC. The encoded protein is CASSIGRGASYEQYF. Full variable domain (rest looked up from reference TRBV19 and TRBJ2-7): DGGITQSPKYLFRKEGQNVTLSCEQNLNHDAMYWYRQDPGQGLRLIYYSQIVNDFQKGDIAEGYSVSREKKESFPLTVTSAQKNPTAFYLCASSIGRGASYEQYFGPGTRLTVT.

The chain joins TRBV5-6 to TRBJ2-3; tentatively, D is TRBD2 (5 bases). The CDR3 is 16 amino acids. In germline, CDR1 is SGHDT, CDR2 YYEEEE. The germline V and J ends were trimmed by 0 bases and 5 bases, with 16 bases remaining between them. CDR3 residues: CASSLVKLSREDTQYF. CDR3 nucleotide sequence: TGTGCCAGCAGCTTGGTGAAACTCTCCCGGGAAGATACGCAGTATTTT.

This sequence joins TRBV19 and TRBJ2-3; D not resolved. The germline V and J ends were trimmed by 5 bases and 3 bases, with 15 bases remaining between them. The CDR3 has 15 residues. Germline V gives CDR1 LNHDA, CDR2 SQIVND (reference sequence). The CDR3 bases are TGTGCCAGTAGTCTCCCGGCTGCTGGGACAGATACGCAGTATTTT. This gives the protein CASSLPAAGTDTQYF.

The chain joins TRBV28 to TRBJ2-7; a possible D gene is TRBD1 (5 bases). The CDR3 runs to 14 residues. The germline gives CDR1 MDHEN, CDR2 SYDVKM. V dropped 1 base and J dropped 3 bases, with 10 bases sitting between them. This CDR3 is CASSLFAQGYEQYF. For the CDR3, the DNA is TGTGCCAGCAGTTTATTTGCGCAGGGCTACGAGCAGTACTTC.

The V and J genes are TRBV19 and TRBJ1-1, with a weak D call TRBD1 (5 bases). Germline assignment: CDR1 LNHDA and CDR2 SQIVND (reference sequence). The CDR3 covers 16 residues. Trimming stripped 3 bases from V and 8 bases from J, with 22 bases between. CDR3 coding DNA: TGTGCCAGTAGTATTGATACCGGGACTCGACTAGGGGAAGCTTTCTTT. The encoded protein is CASSIDTGTRLGEAFF.

The J gene is TRBJ2-1, the V gene TRBV19; D call uncertain. CDR1 LNHDA and CDR2 SQIVND come from the germline V gene (reference sequence). Trimming pared 3 bases from V and 0 bases from J, leaving 12 bases between. CDR3 length: 16 residues. Here the CDR3 DNA reads TGTGCCAGTAGTATCTTTCGGGTGGCCTCCTACAATGAGCAGTTCTTC. Translating gives CASSIFRVASYNEQFF.